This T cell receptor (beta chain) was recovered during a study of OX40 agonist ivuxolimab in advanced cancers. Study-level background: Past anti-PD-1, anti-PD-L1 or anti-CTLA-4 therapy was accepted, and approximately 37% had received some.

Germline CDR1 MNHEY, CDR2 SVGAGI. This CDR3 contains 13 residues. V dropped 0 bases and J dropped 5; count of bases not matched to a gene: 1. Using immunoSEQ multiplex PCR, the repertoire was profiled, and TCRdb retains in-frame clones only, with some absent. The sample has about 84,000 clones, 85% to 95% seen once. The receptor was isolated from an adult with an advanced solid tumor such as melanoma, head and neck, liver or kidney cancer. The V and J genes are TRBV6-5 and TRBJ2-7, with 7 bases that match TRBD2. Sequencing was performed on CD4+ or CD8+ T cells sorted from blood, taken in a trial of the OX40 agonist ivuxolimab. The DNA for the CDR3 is TGTGCCAGCAGTTACTCGAGCGGGGACGAGCAGTACTTC. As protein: CASSYSSGDEQYF.